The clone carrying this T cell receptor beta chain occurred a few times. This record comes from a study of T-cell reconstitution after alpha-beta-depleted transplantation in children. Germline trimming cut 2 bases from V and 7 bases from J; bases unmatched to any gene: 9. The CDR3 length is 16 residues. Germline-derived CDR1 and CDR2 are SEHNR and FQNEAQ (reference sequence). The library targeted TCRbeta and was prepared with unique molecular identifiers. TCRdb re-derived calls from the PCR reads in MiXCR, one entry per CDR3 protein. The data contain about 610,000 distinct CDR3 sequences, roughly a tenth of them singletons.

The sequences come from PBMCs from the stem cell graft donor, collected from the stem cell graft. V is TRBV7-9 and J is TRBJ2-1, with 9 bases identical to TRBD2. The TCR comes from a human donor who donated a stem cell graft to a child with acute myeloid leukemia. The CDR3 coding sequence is TGTGCCAGCAGCTTATTAGGCAGCGGGAGGTTTAATGAGCAGTTCTTC. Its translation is CASSLLGSGRFNEQFF.